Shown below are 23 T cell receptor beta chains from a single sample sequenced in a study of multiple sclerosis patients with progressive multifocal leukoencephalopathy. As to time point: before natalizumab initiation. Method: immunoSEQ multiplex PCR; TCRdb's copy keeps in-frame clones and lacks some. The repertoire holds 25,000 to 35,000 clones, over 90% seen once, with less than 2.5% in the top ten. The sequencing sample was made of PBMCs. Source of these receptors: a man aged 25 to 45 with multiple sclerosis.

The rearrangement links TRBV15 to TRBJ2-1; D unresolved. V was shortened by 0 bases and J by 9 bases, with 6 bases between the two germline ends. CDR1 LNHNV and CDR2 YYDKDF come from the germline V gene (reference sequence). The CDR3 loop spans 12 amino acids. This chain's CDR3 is CATSRDLGEQFF. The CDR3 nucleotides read TGTGCCACCAGCAGAGATCTCGGTGAGCAGTTCTTC.

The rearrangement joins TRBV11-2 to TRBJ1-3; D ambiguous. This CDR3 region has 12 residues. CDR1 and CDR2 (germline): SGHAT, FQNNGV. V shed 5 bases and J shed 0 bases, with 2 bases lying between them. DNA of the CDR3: TGTGCCAGCAGCCTCTCTGGAAACACCATATATTTT. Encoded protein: CASSLSGNTIYF.

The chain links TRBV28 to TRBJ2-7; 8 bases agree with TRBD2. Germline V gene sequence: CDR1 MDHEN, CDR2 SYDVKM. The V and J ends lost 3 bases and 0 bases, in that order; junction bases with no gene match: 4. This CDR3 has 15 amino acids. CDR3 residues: CASSFRGLVSYEQYF. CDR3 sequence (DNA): TGTGCCAGCAGTTTCCGGGGACTAGTCTCCTACGAGCAGTACTTC.

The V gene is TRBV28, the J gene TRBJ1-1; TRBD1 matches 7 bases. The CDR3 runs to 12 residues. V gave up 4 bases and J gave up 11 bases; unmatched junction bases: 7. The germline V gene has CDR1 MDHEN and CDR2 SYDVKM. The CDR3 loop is CASSSEGARAFF. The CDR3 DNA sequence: TGTGCCAGCAGTTCGGAGGGGGCGCGGGCTTTCTTT. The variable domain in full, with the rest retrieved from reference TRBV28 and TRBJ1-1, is DVKVTQSSRYLVKRTGEKVFLECVQDMDHENMFWYRQDPGLGLRLIYFSYDVKMKEKGDIPEGYSVSREKKERFSLILESASTNQTSMYLCASSSEGARAFFGQGTRLTVV.

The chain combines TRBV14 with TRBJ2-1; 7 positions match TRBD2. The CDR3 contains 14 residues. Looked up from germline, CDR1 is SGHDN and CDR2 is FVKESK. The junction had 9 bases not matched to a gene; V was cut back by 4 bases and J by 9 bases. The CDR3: CASSLGAGVPEQFF. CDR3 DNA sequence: TGTGCCAGCAGCCTCGGGGCGGGAGTTCCTGAGCAGTTCTTC.

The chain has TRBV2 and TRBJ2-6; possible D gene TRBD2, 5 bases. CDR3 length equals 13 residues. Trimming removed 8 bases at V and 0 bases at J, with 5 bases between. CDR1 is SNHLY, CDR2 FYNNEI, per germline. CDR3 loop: CASEGSGANVLTF. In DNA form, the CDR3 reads TGTGCCAGCGAGGGCTCTGGGGCCAACGTCCTGACTTTC.

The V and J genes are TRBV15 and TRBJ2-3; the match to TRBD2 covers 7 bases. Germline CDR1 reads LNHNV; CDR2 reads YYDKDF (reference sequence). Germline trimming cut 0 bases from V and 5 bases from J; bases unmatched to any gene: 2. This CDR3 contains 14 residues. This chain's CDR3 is CATSRDRGEDTQYF. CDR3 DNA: TGTGCCACCAGCAGAGATCGGGGGGAAGATACGCAGTATTTT.

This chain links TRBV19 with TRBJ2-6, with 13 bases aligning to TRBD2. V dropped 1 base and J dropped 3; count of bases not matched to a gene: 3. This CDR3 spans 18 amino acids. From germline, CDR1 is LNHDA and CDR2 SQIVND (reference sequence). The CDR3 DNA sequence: TGTGCCAGTAGTATAGGGACTAGCGGGAGCGGTGGGGCCAACGTCCTGACTTTC. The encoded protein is CASSIGTSGSGGANVLTF.

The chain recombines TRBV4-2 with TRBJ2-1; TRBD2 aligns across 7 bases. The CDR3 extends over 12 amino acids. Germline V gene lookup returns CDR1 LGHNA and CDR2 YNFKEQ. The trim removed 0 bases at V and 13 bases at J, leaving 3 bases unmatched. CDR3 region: CASSQDGGRQFF. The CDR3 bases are TGTGCCAGCAGCCAAGACGGCGGGAGACAGTTCTTC.

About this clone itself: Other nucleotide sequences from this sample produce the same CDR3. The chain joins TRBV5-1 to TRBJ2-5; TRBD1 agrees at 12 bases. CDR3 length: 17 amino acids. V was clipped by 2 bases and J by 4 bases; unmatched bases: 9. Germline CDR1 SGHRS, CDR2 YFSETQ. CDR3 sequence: CASSLPTGTGGRETQYF. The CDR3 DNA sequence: TGCGCCAGCAGCTTACCGACCGGGACAGGGGGCCGAGAGACCCAGTACTTC.

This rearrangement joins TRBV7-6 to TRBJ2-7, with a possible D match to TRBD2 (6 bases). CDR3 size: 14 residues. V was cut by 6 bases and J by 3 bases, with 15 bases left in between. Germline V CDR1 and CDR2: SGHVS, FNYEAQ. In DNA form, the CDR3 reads TGTGCCAGCAGTTACAACGCCGGGGGCTACGAGCAGTACTTC. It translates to CASSYNAGGYEQYF.

CDR3 sequence: CASSAPAGYYGYTF. The DNA of the CDR3 is TGTGCCAGCAGCGCACCCGCGGGGTACTATGGCTACACCTTC. The chain carries TRBV9 and TRBJ1-2; D remains unclear. Germline V lookup: CDR1 SGDLS, CDR2 YYNGEE. There are 14 residues in the CDR3. Trimming removed 3 bases from V and 3 bases from J, with 12 bases in between. Full variable domain (rest looked up from reference TRBV9 and TRBJ1-2): DSGVTQTPKHLITATGQRVTLRCSPRSGDLSVYWYQQSLDQGLQFLIQYYNGEERAKGNILERFSAQQFPDLHSELNLSSLELGDSALYFCASSAPAGYYGYTFGSGTRLTVV.

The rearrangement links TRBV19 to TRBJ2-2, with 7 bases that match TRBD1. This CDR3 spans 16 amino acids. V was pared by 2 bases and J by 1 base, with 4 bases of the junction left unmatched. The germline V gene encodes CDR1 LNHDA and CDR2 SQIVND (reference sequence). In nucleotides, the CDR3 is TGTGCCAGTAGTATATACCGGACAGGGAACACCGGGGAGCTGTTTTTT. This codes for CASSIYRTGNTGELFF. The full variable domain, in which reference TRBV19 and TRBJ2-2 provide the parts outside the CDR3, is DGGITQSPKYLFRKEGQNVTLSCEQNLNHDAMYWYRQDPGQGLRLIYYSQIVNDFQKGDIAEGYSVSREKKESFPLTVTSAQKNPTAFYLCASSIYRTGNTGELFFGEGSRLTVL.

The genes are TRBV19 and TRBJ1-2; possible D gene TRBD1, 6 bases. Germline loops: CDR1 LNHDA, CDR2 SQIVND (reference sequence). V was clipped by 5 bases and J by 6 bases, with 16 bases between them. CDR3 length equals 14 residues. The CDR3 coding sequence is TGTGCCAGTAGTGCGTACAGGGTTCTTGATGGCTACACCTTC. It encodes CASSAYRVLDGYTF.

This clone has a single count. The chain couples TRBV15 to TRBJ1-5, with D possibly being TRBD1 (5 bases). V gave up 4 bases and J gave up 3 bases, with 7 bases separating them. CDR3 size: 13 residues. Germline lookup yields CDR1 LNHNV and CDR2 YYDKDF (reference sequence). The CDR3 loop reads CATSKTVNQPQHF. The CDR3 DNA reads TGTGCCACCAGCAAGACAGTCAATCAGCCCCAGCATTTT.

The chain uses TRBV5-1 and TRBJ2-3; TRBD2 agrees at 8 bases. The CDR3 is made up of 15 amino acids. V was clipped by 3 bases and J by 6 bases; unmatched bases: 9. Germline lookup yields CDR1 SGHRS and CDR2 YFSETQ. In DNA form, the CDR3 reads TGCGCCAGCAGCTCTGCAGCGGGAGTGGGGGATACGCAGTATTTT. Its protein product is CASSSAAGVGDTQYF.

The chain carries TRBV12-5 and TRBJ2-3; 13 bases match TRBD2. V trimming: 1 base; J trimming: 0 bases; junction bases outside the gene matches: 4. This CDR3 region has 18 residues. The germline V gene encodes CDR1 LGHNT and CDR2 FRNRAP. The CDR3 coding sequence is TGTGCTAGTGGTTTGGCAGGGACTAGCGGGACTAGCACAGATACGCAGTATTTT. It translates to CASGLAGTSGTSTDTQYF. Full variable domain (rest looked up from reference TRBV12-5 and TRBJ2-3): DARVTQTPRHKVTEMGQEVTMRCQPILGHNTVFWYRQTMMQGLELLAYFRNRAPLDDSGMPKDRFSAEMPDATLATLKIQPSEPRDSAVYFCASGLAGTSGTSTDTQYFGPGTRLTVL.

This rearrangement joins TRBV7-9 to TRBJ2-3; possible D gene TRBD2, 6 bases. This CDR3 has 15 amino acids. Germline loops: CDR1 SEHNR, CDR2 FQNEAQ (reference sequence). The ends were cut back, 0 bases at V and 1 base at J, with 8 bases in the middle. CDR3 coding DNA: TGTGCCAGCAGCTTAGCAGGGACTGGCACAGATACGCAGTATTTT. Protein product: CASSLAGTGTDTQYF.

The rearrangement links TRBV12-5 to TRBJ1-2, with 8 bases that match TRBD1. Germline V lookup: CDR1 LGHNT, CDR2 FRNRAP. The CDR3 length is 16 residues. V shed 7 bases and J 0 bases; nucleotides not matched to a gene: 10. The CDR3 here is CASALGQGLANYGYTF. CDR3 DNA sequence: TGTGCTAGTGCCCTCGGACAGGGATTAGCTAACTATGGCTACACCTTC.

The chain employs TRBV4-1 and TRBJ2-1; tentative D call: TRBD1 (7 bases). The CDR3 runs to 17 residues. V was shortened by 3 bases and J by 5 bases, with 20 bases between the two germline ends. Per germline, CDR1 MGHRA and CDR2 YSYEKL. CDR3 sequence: CASSHSGLAGQNNEQFF. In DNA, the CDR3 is TGCGCCAGCAGCCATTCCGGCTTGGCGGGACAGAACAATGAGCAGTTCTTC.

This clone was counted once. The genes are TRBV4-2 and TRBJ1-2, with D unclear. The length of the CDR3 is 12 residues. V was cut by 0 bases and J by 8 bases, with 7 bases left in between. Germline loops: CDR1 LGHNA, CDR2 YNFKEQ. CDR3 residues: CASSQEGSGYTF. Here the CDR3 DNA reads TGTGCCAGCAGCCAAGAAGGCAGCGGCTACACCTTC.

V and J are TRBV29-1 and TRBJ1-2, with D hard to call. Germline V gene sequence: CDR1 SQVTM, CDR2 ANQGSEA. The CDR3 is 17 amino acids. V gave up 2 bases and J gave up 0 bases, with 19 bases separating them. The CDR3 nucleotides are TGCAGCGTTGAAACACCCCACAGTCATTTAGCTAACTATGGCTACACCTTC. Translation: CSVETPHSHLANYGYTF.

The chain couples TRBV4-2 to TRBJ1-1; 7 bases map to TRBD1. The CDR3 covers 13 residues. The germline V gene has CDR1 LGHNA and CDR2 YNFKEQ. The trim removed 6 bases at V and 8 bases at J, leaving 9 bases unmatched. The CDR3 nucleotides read TGTGCCAGCAGAAACAGGGGAGGGAGCGAAGCTTTCTTT. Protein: CASRNRGGSEAFF.